In this sample, the clone carrying this T cell receptor beta chain turned up a few times. In the authors' methods: Estimation of nucleated cell counts relied on the amplification of reference gene primers. Profiling relied on immunoSEQ multiplex PCR, and the TCRdb table lists in-frame clones only, not all of them. The V and J calls and the clone size are those of that table, but D and trimming were determined from the DNA. The sample has fewer than 200,000 clones; almost 80% are singletons. The data originate from a study of blood T cell repertoires in COVID-19. Study at large: Some COVID-19 samples were acute and others convalescent; all came from the United States, Italy and Spain. T cells, B-cell-depleted T cells, or PBMCs provided the cDNA or gDNA that served as material.

This CDR3 has 13 residues. Deletions cut 1 base from V and 9 bases from J, with 13 bases between. The germline V gene encodes CDR1 SGHTA and CDR2 FQGNSA. Sequencing was performed on PBMCs or T cells enriched from blood (not recorded which). The J gene is TRBJ2-7, the V gene TRBV7-2; perhaps TRBD1 as D (5 bases). The source is a woman between 45 and 65 years old who had recovered from COVID-19. The CDR3 DNA is TGTGCCAGCAGCTTAGTCCAGGGTTTGGGGCAGTACTTC. The encoded protein is CASSLVQGLGQYF.